This T cell receptor (beta chain) was found in a study of cytomegalovirus exposure and HLA in healthy donors. Study-wide results and caveats: Associated with cytomegalovirus, according to the listing, were around 170 TCR beta chains.

A few counts support this clone. The target antigen is unknown. Profiled with immunoSEQ multiplex PCR; TCRdb holds only in-frame clones, not every one. The table records more than 250,000 clones, 75% to 90% of them present only once. The CDR3 sequence is 11 residues long. Germline lookup yields CDR1 MDHEN and CDR2 SYDVKM. The V end was cut by 5 bases, the J end by 10 bases, with 11 bases between. This clonotype originated in a woman aged 25-40 years in good health and CMV-seropositive. The V and J genes are TRBV28 and TRBJ1-2; D ambiguous. Source material: PBMCs. CDR3 sequence reads: CASSLAVDYTF. The CDR3 DNA is TGTGCCAGCAGTCTAGCGGTCGACTACACCTTC.